This T cell receptor (beta chain) came from a study of cytomegalovirus exposure and HLA in healthy donors. The study's findings and limits: In the 120 or so validation repertoires, 94% of cluster scores exceeded 0, per a later analysis. The investigators catalogued 150 or so TCR beta chains as cytomegalovirus-associated. A few CMV-associated chains were confirmed in vitro to be specific for CMV antigens.

TCRdb keeps only in-frame clones here, not all; method: immunoSEQ multiplex PCR. Of about 82,000 clones detected, 90% to 95% appear once; the ten largest clones hold 0.55% to 0.8%. This clone has just one count. What it binds is not known. This CDR3 comprises 14 residues. J was trimmed by 4 bases and V by 6 bases; bases with no gene match: 6. CDR1 and CDR2 from the germline V gene are KGHSH and LQKENI. The chain employs TRBV18 and TRBJ2-1, with TRBD2 matching 7 bases. The source material was PBMCs. The TCR comes from a man younger than 35 in good health and CMV-seronegative. Here the CDR3 reads CASSPSGKYNEQFF. The CDR3 nucleotides read TGTGCCAGCTCCCCCAGCGGGAAGTACAATGAGCAGTTCTTC.